This T cell receptor beta chain stems from a study of T-cell memory formation after mild COVID-19. Points from the study as a whole: Researchers found some responding clones in pre-infection memory, a sign that cross-reactive memory joined.

TCRdb redid the calling of the 5' RACE reads with MiXCR, one entry per CDR3 protein. In the table there are 110,000 to 150,000 distinct CDR3 sequences, 14% of which are singletons. About this clonotype itself: Its cognate antigen is unknown.

CDR1 and CDR2 (germline): MNHEY, SMNVEV (reference sequence). This CDR3 contains 15 residues. With 6 bases clipped from V and 9 bases from J, the junction kept 10 bases outside the gene matches. The chain couples TRBV27 to TRBJ2-1, with 11 bases fitting TRBD1. The TCR sequence derives from an adult woman who had mild COVID-19 (a few samples of this study predate the infection). Cell type and time point are not known. Specimen: PBMCs or a T cell subset sorted from them (not recorded which). CDR3 region: CASSGQGAGLGEQFF. The CDR3 bases are TGTGCCAGCAGCGGACAGGGGGCTGGGTTGGGTGAGCAGTTCTTC.